The T cell receptor (beta chain) under discussion was sequenced for a study of blood T cell repertoires in COVID-19. Profiled with immunoSEQ multiplex PCR; TCRdb holds only in-frame clones, not every one. The table records about 150,000 clones, roughly 85% of them present only once. This CDR3 is built from 14 residues. Germline CDR1 and CDR2: LNHDA and SQIVND (reference sequence). The V gene end was trimmed by 2 bases and the J gene end by 3 bases; junction bases not matched to a gene: 3. V usage is TRBV19 and J usage is TRBJ1-1, with 7 bases fitting TRBD1. The source of this sequence is a human donor in a cohort sampled during active COVID-19. Sequencing used peripheral blood. The CDR3 spells CASSIRGPDTEAFF. The CDR3 bases are TGTGCCAGTAGTATAAGGGGGCCGGACACTGAAGCTTTCTTT.